A single sample gave rise to the 25 T cell receptor beta chains below, sequenced in a study of CD8+ T cells in alopecia areata. TCR sequencing used cDNA made by reverse transcription of extracted RNA. Method: immunoSEQ multiplex PCR; TCRdb's copy keeps in-frame clones and lacks some. Among 60,000 to 70,000 clones listed, roughly 44% were seen once. The sequences come from CD8+ T cells sorted from blood, collected at week 0. The source is a human donor with alopecia areata.

Only a few counts were recorded for this clone. This sequence joins TRBV4-3 and TRBJ1-1; maybe TRBD1 (5 bases). Germline V lookup: CDR1 LGHNA, CDR2 YSLEER. The length of the CDR3 is 15 residues. V lost 3 bases and J 3 bases, leaving 14 bases between the germline ends. CDR3 bases: TGCGCCAGCAGCCATACCGGGACTCTCGACACTGAAGCTTTCTTT. Translated: CASSHTGTLDTEAFF.

This chain joins TRBV6-4 and TRBJ2-7; D gene unclear. CDR1 and CDR2 (germline): MRHNA, SNTAGT. This CDR3 has 13 residues. V gave up 3 bases and J gave up 5 bases, with 11 bases separating them. The CDR3 region has the DNA TGTGCCAGCAGTGAGGGCCCGTGGGACGAGCAGTACTTC. This translates into CASSEGPWDEQYF.

The chain couples TRBV4-1 to TRBJ1-1; D is unclear. Germline V CDR1 and CDR2: MGHRA, YSYEKL. Trimming took 2 bases from V and 5 from J, leaving 9 bases between them. The CDR3 spans 13 residues. CDR3 DNA sequence: TGCGCCAGCAGCCAACCGGGAAAGACTGAAGCTTTCTTT. Translating it yields CASSQPGKTEAFF.

The sample holds a few counts of this clone. The J gene is TRBJ2-7, the V gene TRBV7-9; tentatively, D is TRBD1 or TRBD2 (6 bases each). In germline, CDR1 is SEHNR, CDR2 FQNEAQ (reference sequence). Trimming cost V 4 bases and J 5 bases, with 9 bases left between them. CDR3 length: 12 residues. CDR3 sequence: CASSWGADEQYF. CDR3 nucleotides: TGTGCCAGCAGCTGGGGGGCGGACGAGCAGTACTTC.

The gene calls are TRBV29-1 and TRBJ1-1, with TRBD1 identical over 7 bases. In germline, CDR1 is SQVTM, CDR2 ANQGSEA. Trimming cost V 6 bases and J 9 bases; bases outside gene matches: 4. The CDR3 is 10 amino acids. The CDR3 is CSVNRGQAFF. The CDR3 DNA reads TGCAGCGTAAACAGGGGACAAGCTTTCTTT. Complete variable domain (other parts from reference TRBV29-1 and TRBJ1-1): SAVISQKPSRDICQRGTSLTIQCQVDSQVTMMFWYRQQPGQSLTLIATANQGSEATYESGFVIDKFPISRPNLTFSTLTVSNMSPEDSSIYLCSVNRGQAFFGQGTRLTVV.

This clone occurred a few times. A junction boundary mismatches the germline segment, possibly from a read error. J is TRBJ2-7 and V is TRBV6-5; D is unclear. Looked up from germline, CDR1 is MNHEY and CDR2 is SVGAGI. This CDR3 is built from 13 residues. As DNA, the CDR3 is TGTGCCAGCAGTTTCCGAAGCTCCTTCGAGCAGTACTTC. Translating gives CASSFRSSFEQYF.

J is TRBJ2-2 and V is TRBV29-1; no firm D call. In germline, CDR1 is SQVTM, CDR2 ANQGSEA. The V end was cut by 4 bases, the J end by 6 bases, with 9 bases between. The CDR3 length is 12 residues. The CDR3 loop reads CSVGAKAGELFF. The CDR3 DNA follows: TGCAGCGTTGGGGCAAAGGCCGGGGAGCTGTTTTTT.

This chain uses TRBV27 with TRBJ1-5; D not certain. There are 14 residues in the CDR3. Germline loops: CDR1 MNHEY, CDR2 SMNVEV (reference sequence). V lost 5 bases, J lost 7 bases, and 15 bases lay in between. Here the CDR3 reads CASSPRALTQPQHF. CDR3 coding DNA: TGTGCCAGCAGTCCCCGGGCCCTTACGCAGCCCCAGCATTTT.

This sequence joins TRBV11-3 and TRBJ2-1, with D unresolved. Per germline, CDR1 SGHNT and CDR2 YENEEA. V dropped 5 bases and J dropped 9 bases, with 11 bases sitting between them. The length of the CDR3 is 12 residues. Here the CDR3 DNA reads TGTGCCAGCAGCGAACCCGGCGGTGAGCAGTTCTTC. As protein: CASSEPGGEQFF. Full variable domain (remainder filled in from reference TRBV11-3 and TRBJ2-1): EAGVVQSPRYKIIEKKQPVAFWCNPISGHNTLYWYLQNLGQGPELLIRYENEEAVDDSQLPKDRFSAERLKGVDSTLKIQPAELGDSAVYLCASSEPGGEQFFGPGTRLTVL.

By share of the sample, this clone is medium-sized (0.01 to 0.1%). The chain combines TRBV4-1 with TRBJ2-3, with D uncertain. This CDR3 is 18 amino acids long. Trimming took 1 base from V and 2 from J, leaving 19 bases between them. Germline CDR1 is MGHRA and CDR2 is YSYEKL. DNA for the CDR3: TGCGCCAGCAGCCAAGCCGGGCTTGACGTACCCCTCACAGATACGCAGTATTTT. Residues: CASSQAGLDVPLTDTQYF.

The chain recombines TRBV4-1 with TRBJ2-3, with 8 bases aligning to TRBD1. In germline, CDR1 is MGHRA, CDR2 YSYEKL. J lost 7 bases, V lost 1 base, and 7 bases had no gene match. This CDR3 spans 15 amino acids. For the CDR3, the DNA is TGCGCCAGCAGCCAAGTGACGGACAGGGAGTATACGCAGTATTTT. This codes for CASSQVTDREYTQYF.

The J gene is TRBJ2-5, the V gene TRBV4-1; tentatively, D is TRBD2 (6 bases). CDR1 and CDR2 (germline): MGHRA, YSYEKL. Between the trimmed V and J ends, which lost 1 base and 3 bases, there was a span of 15 bases. The CDR3 has 16 residues. The CDR3 nucleotides read TGCGCCAGCAGCCAAGTAACAGCGGGTAGTGAAGAGACCCAGTACTTC. The encoded protein is CASSQVTAGSEETQYF.

This clone was observed a few times. A read error is the likely source, as a far larger clone sits one nucleotide away. The gene calls are TRBV11-2 and TRBJ2-3, with D possibly being TRBD1 (6 bases). Germline V gene data show CDR1 as SGHAT and CDR2 as FQNNGV. Trimming took 6 bases from V and 11 from J, leaving 15 bases between them. This CDR3 is built from 12 residues. CDR3 coding DNA: TGTGCCAGCAGTCCCAGGGGCGCGGGGCAGTATTTT. Amino acids: CASSPRGAGQYF.

This clone was observed a few times. The J gene is TRBJ2-1, the V gene TRBV29-1, with 7 positions matching TRBD2. The germline CDR1 and CDR2 sequences are SQVTM and ANQGSEA. The CDR3 spans 14 residues. With 3 bases clipped from V and 9 bases from J, the junction kept 11 bases outside the gene matches. The CDR3, as DNA: TGCAGCGTTGATCAAACCGGCGGGAGTAGTGAGCAGTTCTTC. Amino acids: CSVDQTGGSSEQFF.

A few counts support this clone. The chain uses TRBV15 and TRBJ2-5; 8 bases align to TRBD2. The germline CDR1 and CDR2 sequences are LNHNV and YYDKDF (reference sequence). This CDR3 comprises 13 residues. The V and J ends lost 3 bases and 6 bases, in that order; junction bases with no gene match: 3. The CDR3 reads CATSRGLEKTQYF. The DNA for the CDR3 is TGTGCCACCAGCAGGGGACTAGAAAAGACCCAGTACTTC.

This chain uses TRBV30 with TRBJ1-3; 11 nucleotides match TRBD1. CDR3 length equals 12 residues. Germline V gene data show CDR1 as GTSNPN and CDR2 as SVGIG (reference sequence). The V gene end was trimmed by 5 bases and the J gene end by 9 bases; junction bases not matched to a gene: 3. CDR3 sequence reads: CAWGTGGATIYF. The CDR3, as DNA: TGTGCCTGGGGGACAGGGGGAGCCACCATATATTTT.

This clone was seen at least ten times. The chain joins TRBV30 to TRBJ2-1; D is unclear. Germline CDR1 GTSNPN, CDR2 SVGIG (reference sequence). V lost 0 bases and J 4 bases, leaving 7 bases between the germline ends. The length of the CDR3 is 13 residues. In DNA, the CDR3 is TGTGCCTGGAGTGTTTCGGTATACAATGAGCAGTTCTTC. Protein: CAWSVSVYNEQFF. Filled out from reference TRBV30 and TRBJ2-1, the complete variable domain reads SQTIHQWPATLVQPVGSPLSLECTVEGTSNPNLYWYRQAAGRGLQLLFYSVGIGQISSEVPQNLSASRPQDRQFILSSKKLLLSDSGFYLCAWSVSVYNEQFFGPGTRLTVL.

The rearrangement joins TRBV30 to TRBJ2-7, with 12 bases identical to TRBD2. This CDR3 is built from 18 residues. Germline lookup yields CDR1 GTSNPN and CDR2 SVGIG (reference sequence). V shed 3 bases and J 7 bases; nucleotides not matched to a gene: 19. The CDR3 nucleotides read TGTGCCTGGAGGAAGGCTAGCGGGAGGGGAACTGGATCCTTGGAGCAGTACTTC. Translating gives CAWRKASGRGTGSLEQYF.

The rearrangement joins TRBV4-3 to TRBJ2-7; 7 bases agree with TRBD1. This CDR3 has 15 amino acids. Germline V lookup: CDR1 LGHNA, CDR2 YSLEER. V was pared by 0 bases and J by 9 bases, with 11 bases of the junction left unmatched. The CDR3 coding sequence is TGCGCCAGCAGCCAAGATCGAGGGGGACAGACCGTGCAGTACTTC. Residues: CASSQDRGGQTVQYF.

This chain links TRBV5-6 with TRBJ1-2; D is undetermined. The CDR3 length is 12 residues. The V end lost 4 bases, the J end lost 8 bases, and 12 bases lay between the germline ends. CDR1 and CDR2 (germline): SGHDT, YYEEEE. This CDR3 reads CASSPEARGYTF. DNA for the CDR3: TGTGCCAGCAGCCCGGAGGCAAGGGGCTACACCTTC.

This clone was detected only a few times. The chain links TRBV30 to TRBJ2-7; TRBD1 aligns across 7 bases. There are 15 residues in the CDR3. CDR1 is GTSNPN, CDR2 SVGIG, per germline (reference sequence). V dropped 2 bases and J dropped 3; count of bases not matched to a gene: 10. CDR3 region: CAWSPNWTGSYEQYF. As DNA, the CDR3 is TGTGCCTGGAGTCCGAATTGGACAGGAAGCTACGAGCAGTACTTC.

V is TRBV7-9 and J is TRBJ2-7, with TRBD1 matching over 10 bases. This CDR3 has 19 residues. The germline V gene encodes CDR1 SEHNR and CDR2 FQNEAQ (reference sequence). V shed 5 bases and J 0 bases; nucleotides not matched to a gene: 16. The CDR3 DNA follows: TGTGCCAGCAGCCTAGATTGGACAGGGGGACTCGGGAGCTCCTACGAGCAGTACTTC. It encodes CASSLDWTGGLGSSYEQYF.

The gene calls are TRBV27 and TRBJ2-5, with a possible D match to TRBD1 (5 bases). CDR1 is MNHEY and CDR2 is SMNVEV in the germline V gene (reference sequence). The CDR3 is 12 residues long. The V end lost 8 bases, the J end lost 7 bases, and 14 bases lay between the germline ends. The CDR3 reads CASGGRASTQYF. The CDR3 DNA reads TGTGCCAGCGGCGGCAGGGCCTCGACCCAGTACTTC.

In its sample, this clone was seen a few times. The CDR3 is CASSIYPQRDERNEQFF. The DNA for the CDR3 is TGTGCCAGCAGCATTTATCCTCAGCGGGACGAGAGAAATGAGCAGTTCTTC. V gene TRBV11-2 combines with J gene TRBJ2-1; TRBD2 matches at 7 bases. The CDR3 has 17 residues. With V trimmed by 5 bases and J by 7 bases, 17 bases remained unmatched. CDR1 SGHAT and CDR2 FQNNGV come from the germline V gene.

Judged by abundance, this clone is medium-sized. The V gene is TRBV2, the J gene TRBJ1-5; D is possibly TRBD1 (5 bases). The CDR3 covers 14 residues. Germline V gene data show CDR1 as SNHLY and CDR2 as FYNNEI. V was pared by 4 bases and J by 5 bases, with 12 bases between. The CDR3 region has the DNA TGTGCCAGCAGTGCGGGGGATTCTCATCAGCCCCAGCATTTT. Encoded protein: CASSAGDSHQPQHF.